This T cell receptor (beta chain) was retrieved from a study of T cell responses to AZD1222 COVID-19 vaccine. In the case of this clone: Its antigen is as yet unknown.

General study results and limits: Repertoires were obtained only post-peak T cell response. Nearly half of unique spike-specific TCRs reportedly avoided B.1.351 and B.1.1.7 mutated regions.

Only in-frame clones appear in the TCRdb table, and some are missing; sequencing was by immunoSEQ multiplex PCR. The table has about 86,000 clones, about 88% seen once; the top ten hold 6.9%. This clonotype originated in an adult who received the AZD1222 COVID-19 vaccine. The sequencing here drew on peripheral blood, taken 28 days after the second AZD1222 dose.

CDR3 region: CAGKNGGLNSPLHF. DNA of the CDR3: TGTGCCGGGAAAAACGGAGGGCTCAATTCACCCCTCCACTTT. The rearrangement links TRBV6-5 to TRBJ1-6; D is uncertain. Germline V lookup: CDR1 MNHEY, CDR2 SVGAGI. Trimming pared 11 bases from V and 7 bases from J, leaving 18 bases between. The CDR3 length is 14 residues.